This is a list of T cell receptor beta chains from one sample in a study of CD8 T cells in ankylosing spondylitis. TCRdb re-derived calls from the 5' RACE reads in MiXCR, one entry per CDR3 protein. The sample holds 250,000 or so distinct CDR3 sequences, 20% to 30% seen once. The sample comprised blood, either unsorted or a sorted T cell fraction (not recorded which). The receptors originated from a male donor with ankylosing spondylitis or in good health (not recorded which). Both conserved end residues are part of each CDR3. Not every row has a clone size; where given, it reads once, few, many or a size class.

TRBV6-1	-	TRBJ2-7	CASRGTGQDSYEQYF
TRBV18	many	TRBJ2-1	CASSPPSSRSSYNEQFF
TRBV6-1	many	TRBJ2-5	CASSQTGWGETQYF
TRBV12-3/TRBV12-4	-	TRBJ1-5	CASSFVTVIPQPQHF
TRBV20-1	-	TRBJ2-5	CSANSGGAEETQYF
TRBV6-1	-	TRBJ2-7	CASSEVLVYEQYF
TRBV12-3/TRBV12-4	-	TRBJ2-3	CASSRTGGPTDTQYF
TRBV20-1	few	TRBJ2-3	CSAKRRGGTDTQYF
TRBV5-1	few	TRBJ2-4	CASSLSGTGANIQYF
TRBV29-1	many	TRBJ2-3	CSVDSGHTQYF
TRBV5-4	-	TRBJ2-1	CASSLGLARTSYNEQFF
TRBV20-1	many	TRBJ2-1	CSAPREGAGPATRGQFF
TRBV6-5	few	TRBJ2-5	CANSYKQGAWETQYF
TRBV2	-	TRBJ2-2	CASIRGDKTGELFF
TRBV20-1	-	TRBJ2-1	CSARAHTGGYNEQFF
TRBV10-2	-	TRBJ2-1	CASSVEGADYNEQFF
TRBV12-3/TRBV12-4	-	TRBJ2-1	CASSLRESYNEQFF
TRBV20-1	few	TRBJ1-1	CSARYPGQEAFF
TRBV10-3	-	TRBJ2-5	CAISPGPETQYF
TRBV10-2	-	TRBJ2-3	CASQGSDTQYF
TRBV20-1	few	TRBJ2-7	CSASRQGPWYEQYF
TRBV6-1	-	TRBJ2-1	CASETGGGYNEQFF
TRBV12-3/TRBV12-4	many	TRBJ2-2	CASTLLAGANTGELFF
TRBV28	many	TRBJ2-1	CASSPGFARNNEQFF
TRBV30	-	TRBJ2-3	CAWSGPRTDTQYF
TRBV7-8	many	TRBJ2-5	CASSPLGGEETQYF
TRBV20-1	many	TRBJ1-6	CSARDPAGGHSPLHF
TRBV7-9	few	TRBJ2-1	CASSLVVGNYNEQFF
TRBV3-1	-	TRBJ2-7	CASSQDTLAGTRDEQYF
TRBV18	many	TRBJ2-1	CASSPGTYNEQFF
TRBV7-9	-	TRBJ2-7	CASSFGGALRLEQYF
TRBV20-1	few	TRBJ2-1	CSASEAGNEQFF
TRBV9	many	TRBJ2-7	CASSVGPRNEQYF
TRBV24-1	-	TRBJ2-1	CATSEPGSGGVEQFF
TRBV12-3/TRBV12-4	-	TRBJ1-2	CASSLGGSGGYTF
TRBV20-1	-	TRBJ2-2	CSAKPGQTIYANTGELFF
TRBV7-2	few	TRBJ2-1	CASSLAAGALSYNEQFF
TRBV20-1	few	TRBJ2-7	CSGAGEPYEQYF
TRBV6-1	-	TRBJ2-1	CASRPGGRNEQFF
TRBV10-2	many	TRBJ2-7	CASSDSAGGGPTYEQYF
TRBV20-1	many	TRBJ2-1	CSARFPGLAGGSSYNEQFF
TRBV28	few	TRBJ2-7	CASRQIAYEQYF
TRBV20-1	-	TRBJ2-1	CSEKMAWGGNEQFF
TRBV12-5	-	TRBJ2-3	CASGLSAEQYF
TRBV7-9	many	TRBJ2-7	CASSPRQLSYEQYF